This is a list of T cell receptor beta chains from one sample in a study of blood T cell repertoires in COVID-19. Data came from immunoSEQ multiplex PCR; TCRdb stores just in-frame clones and leaves some out. The sample yields some 180,000 clones, just under 85% seen once. Sequencing was performed on peripheral blood. These receptors originate from an elderly woman with COVID-19, enrolled during active disease. Each CDR3 is given with its conserved first and last residue. Fields, in order: clone size, V gene, D gene, J gene, CDR3 length, CDR3 protein, CDR3 DNA. A D gene is named only where the DNA matches it firmly. Clone sizes are given selectively: once, few, many, or a class where the clone is expanded.

NA	TRBV9	TRBD1	TRBJ1-1	16	CASSLTVGTGGTEAFF	TGTGCCAGCAGCCTGACCGTCGGGACAGGGGGAACTGAAGCTTTCTTT
once	TRBV18	TRBD1	TRBJ2-3	12	CASSPTGDTQYF	TGTGCCAGCTCACCGACAGGGGATACGCAGTATTTT
NA	TRBV5-1	TRBD2	TRBJ2-5	15	CASSLAASGKETQYF	TGCGCCAGCAGCTTGGCAGCTAGCGGGAAAGAGACCCAGTACTTC
NA	TRBV3-1/TRBV3-2	TRBD2	TRBJ2-3	18	CASSQEGIAGGLVDTQYF	TGTGCCAGCAGCCAAGAGGGGATAGCGGGGGGGCTAGTAGATACGCAGTATTTT
few	TRBV7-9	NA	TRBJ2-2	11	CASSQSGELFF	TGTGCCAGCAGCCAGTCCGGGGAGCTGTTTTTT
NA	TRBV27	NA	TRBJ2-6	15	CASSLRLSGANVLTF	TGTGCCAGCAGTTTAAGACTATCTGGGGCCAACGTCCTGACTTTC
few	TRBV4-3	NA	TRBJ1-6	15	CASSQVGRRGSPLHF	TGCGCCAGCAGCCAAGTTGGCCGACGGGGTTCACCCCTCCACTTT
NA	TRBV4-3	NA	TRBJ1-2	15	CASSQDLIEGYGYTF	TGCGCCAGCAGCCAAGATCTTATCGAGGGCTATGGCTACACCTTC
once	TRBV5-8	TRBD1	TRBJ2-3	14	CASSRGQGTDTQYF	TGTGCCAGCAGCCGGGGACAGGGCACAGATACGCAGTATTTT
NA	TRBV30	TRBD2	TRBJ2-7	13	CAWSGTSSYEQYF	TGTGCCTGGAGTGGGACTAGCAGCTACGAGCAGTACTTC
NA	TRBV18	NA	TRBJ1-2	16	CASSPSTAAWLDGYTF	TGTGCCAGCTCACCATCAACCGCGGCGTGGTTGGATGGCTACACCTTC
NA	TRBV28	NA	TRBJ2-4	12	CASSVLGGGLDF	TGTGCCAGCAGCGTTTTGGGGGGGGGCCTGGACTTC
NA	TRBV7-7	TRBD2	TRBJ2-7	16	CASSLASGRATYEQYF	TGTGCCAGCAGCTTAGCCAGCGGGAGGGCCACCTACGAGCAGTACTTC
NA	TRBV18	TRBD1	TRBJ1-4	15	CASSPLNRGIEKLFF	TGTGCCAGCTCACCACTGAACAGGGGGATTGAAAAACTGTTTTTT
NA	TRBV30	NA	TRBJ1-2	14	CAWSFPAGRLGYTF	TGTGCCTGGAGTTTCCCTGCGGGTCGTCTTGGCTACACCTTC
once	TRBV6-5	NA	TRBJ1-4	14	CASSYSSANEKLFF	TGTGCCAGCAGTTACTCCAGCGCTAATGAAAAACTGTTTTTT
NA	TRBV7-2	TRBD1	TRBJ2-7	15	CASSPRRGRTYEQYF	TGTGCCAGCAGCCCACGAAGGGGGCGAACCTACGAGCAGTACTTC
NA	TRBV2	TRBD1	TRBJ2-7	14	CASRGLDRAYEQYF	TGTGCCAGCAGGGGGCTGGACAGGGCCTACGAGCAGTACTTC
NA	TRBV10-3	NA	TRBJ1-1	18	CAISESGVAVQVNTEAFF	TGTGCCATCAGTGAAAGCGGCGTTGCGGTTCAGGTGAACACTGAAGCTTTCTTT
NA	TRBV6-6	TRBD2	TRBJ2-1	15	CASSQWGLADNEQFF	TGTGCCAGCAGCCAGTGGGGACTAGCGGACAATGAGCAGTTCTTC
NA	TRBV19	TRBD2	TRBJ2-7	14	CASSSGLAGYEQYF	TGTGCCAGTAGTTCGGGACTAGCGGGCTACGAGCAGTACTTC
NA	TRBV9	NA	TRBJ1-2	14	CASSPPTGYYGYTF	TGTGCCAGCAGCCCTCCGACAGGTTACTATGGCTACACCTTC
NA	TRBV11-2	NA	TRBJ2-3	17	CASSLGIQGGSTDTQYF	TGTGCCAGCAGCTTAGGAATTCAGGGTGGTAGCACAGATACGCAGTATTTT
NA	TRBV5-5	NA	TRBJ2-3	17	CASSYSPGGWGADTQYF	TGTGCCAGCAGCTATTCACCCGGGGGATGGGGAGCAGATACGCAGTATTTT
NA	TRBV27	TRBD2	TRBJ2-2	14	CASSFAGAPGELFF	TGTGCCAGCAGTTTTGCGGGAGCCCCCGGGGAGCTGTTTTTT
once	TRBV5-1	TRBD1	TRBJ1-1	15	CASSLVGAQGAEAFF	TGCGCCAGCAGCTTGGTTGGGGCCCAGGGGGCTGAAGCTTTCTTT
NA	TRBV21-1	NA	TRBJ1-2	20	CASSKASPGLPDSPNYGYTF	TGTGCCAGCAGCAAAGCCTCTCCTGGACTCCCGGATTCCCCTAACTATGGCTACACCTTC
NA	TRBV5-1	NA	TRBJ2-1	13	CASSLAIYNEQFF	TGCGCCAGCAGCTTGGCTATCTACAATGAGCAGTTCTTC
NA	TRBV3-1/TRBV3-2	NA	TRBJ2-7	14	CASSHRHLSYEQYF	TGTGCCAGCAGCCACCGACATCTTTCTTACGAGCAGTACTTC
NA	TRBV7-9	NA	TRBJ2-5	15	CASTLKGLSQETQYF	TGTGCCAGCACCCTGAAGGGACTCTCCCAAGAGACCCAGTACTTC
few	TRBV6-5	NA	TRBJ1-6	15	CASSYSLLINSPLHF	TGTGCCAGCAGTTACTCCTTACTGATTAATTCACCCCTCCACTTT
NA	TRBV9	TRBD1	TRBJ1-1	15	CASSPIRQGSTEAFF	TGTGCCAGCAGCCCCATCCGACAGGGATCCACTGAAGCTTTCTTT
few	TRBV18	TRBD1	TRBJ1-5	15	CASSPQQGENQPQHF	TGTGCCAGCTCACCACAGCAGGGGGAAAATCAGCCCCAGCATTTT
NA	TRBV5-8	TRBD1	TRBJ2-5	14	CASSFQGAGETQYF	TGTGCCAGCAGCTTTCAGGGGGCAGGAGAGACCCAGTACTTC
NA	TRBV18	TRBD2	TRBJ2-7	16	CASSPLGAGDLYEQYF	TGTGCCAGCTCACCTCTTGGGGCGGGGGACCTCTACGAGCAGTACTTC
NA	TRBV2	TRBD1	TRBJ1-2	15	CASRKDGTANYGYTF	TGTGCCAGCCGGAAGGACGGGACAGCTAACTATGGCTACACCTTC
NA	TRBV3-1/TRBV3-2	TRBD2	TRBJ2-3	18	CASSQVIPSGGITDTQYF	TGTGCCAGCAGCCAAGTGATCCCTAGCGGGGGAATCACAGATACGCAGTATTTT
NA	TRBV11-2	TRBD2	TRBJ2-1	15	CASSLTSGGHNEQFF	TGTGCCAGCAGCTTAACTAGCGGGGGGCACAATGAGCAGTTCTTC
NA	TRBV6-5	NA	TRBJ2-2	16	CASSYSTGLNTGELFF	TGTGCCAGCAGTTACTCGACGGGACTGAACACCGGGGAGCTGTTTTTT
NA	TRBV23-1	NA	TRBJ1-2	15	CASSQSFRDSYGYTF	TGCGCCAGCAGTCAATCATTCCGGGACTCCTATGGCTACACCTTC
NA	TRBV5-6	NA	TRBJ2-7	14	CASSLLGARYEQYF	TGTGCCAGCAGCTTGTTAGGGGCGAGATACGAGCAGTACTTC
NA	TRBV2	TRBD2	TRBJ2-7	15	CASSASSSGTYEQYF	TGTGCCAGCAGTGCCAGTTCTAGCGGTACCTACGAGCAGTACTTC
NA	TRBV29-1	TRBD2	TRBJ2-3	16	CSVIRFSGGTTDTQYF	TGCAGCGTCATACGATTTAGCGGGGGGACCACAGATACGCAGTATTTT
NA	TRBV19	TRBD2	TRBJ2-5	13	CASSIGEGETQYF	TGTGCCAGTAGTATTGGGGAGGGAGAGACCCAGTACTTC
NA	TRBV19	NA	TRBJ1-1	13	CASSPPTGTEAFF	TGTGCCAGTAGTCCCCCGACAGGTACTGAAGCTTTCTTT
NA	TRBV5-1	NA	TRBJ1-4	14	CASSGETTNEKLFF	TGCGCCAGCTCGGGGGAGACAACTAATGAAAAACTGTTTTTT
NA	TRBV10-2	NA	TRBJ2-4	17	CASSEFLAGLAKNIQYF	TGCGCCAGCAGTGAGTTTCTAGCTGGATTAGCCAAAAACATTCAGTACTTC
NA	TRBV28	NA	TRBJ1-1	11	CASSAGLRAFF	TGTGCCAGCAGTGCGGGACTTCGGGCTTTCTTT
NA	TRBV3-1/TRBV3-2	NA	TRBJ1-1	13	CASTRLRNTEAFF	TGTGCCAGCACCCGTCTCCGGAACACTGAAGCTTTCTTT
NA	TRBV5-1	TRBD2	TRBJ2-2	16	CASSYTLAGAVGELFF	TGCGCCAGCAGCTACACACTAGCGGGAGCGGTCGGGGAGCTGTTTTTT
NA	TRBV27	TRBD1	TRBJ2-7	16	CASRPRTGTGRYEQYF	TGTGCCAGCAGACCGCGCACCGGGACAGGGAGGTACGAGCAGTACTTC
NA	TRBV12-3/TRBV12-4	TRBD1	TRBJ2-1	13	CASRTGQRNEQFF	TGTGCCAGCAGGACGGGACAGCGGAATGAGCAGTTCTTC